The present TCR beta chain was sequenced within a study of cytomegalovirus exposure and HLA in healthy donors (dated by TCRdb to about 2017). In the study overall: An earlier analysis of fewer than 750 of the donors reported 276 Gb of sequence data and roughly 120 million unique TCR beta sequences obtained from roughly 170 million T cells. A later analysis re-analyzed previously published TCR beta repertoires from several hundred donors and added high-resolution HLA genotyping to study TCR occurrence patterns. Because of strong linkage in the cohort, a few DR-DQ haplotypes were treated as single units for association and clustering. An early release covering some 640 HLA-typed donors comprised 300 to 350 gigabases of sequencing data and around 80 million unique TCR sequences. The aim of the study was to test whether cataloging public T cell receptors could identify signatures of past pathogen exposure. Class I and class II HLA loci were covered by the typing at four-digit resolution. Donor age, sex, ethnicity and CMV serostatus were compiled alongside the repertoire data. A later genetic analysis took genome-wide SNP genotypes for about 55% of the 666 donors and used that subset as a discovery cohort. Rather than using new phenotypic data, the later analysis identified candidate immune exposures from TCR beta sequences and from how often those sequences occurred across donors. All discovery cohort repertoires had been generated using a single sequencing platform. To decide whether each TCR beta V gene segment behaved as functional or pseudogenic, an earlier analysis of 587 of the donors relied on high-throughput TCR beta sequencing. On average, over 200,000 unique TCR beta nucleotide sequences were sequenced per donor among some 420 genotyped donors of the cohort, with roughly 18% of those sequences being non-productive. Along with the approximately 620-subject first cohort, a separate validation cohort of around 120 different subjects was used. The number of donors typed differed by locus, with roughly 629-640 for A, B, C, DRB1 and DQB1, about 500 for DQA1, 606 for DPA1, and some 470 for DPB1. High-throughput TCR immunosequencing, statistical association of individual TCRs with disease status, and machine learning were combined to predict cytomegalovirus infection status. Using immunosequencing, the study profiled T cell repertoires from around 670 subjects and related those repertoires to cytomegalovirus serostatus. The genetic ancestry cluster associated with self-reported Caucasian donors included around four fifths of the 398 genotyped donors.

The cohort consisted of some 670 healthy bone marrow donors. At the time of sampling, every cohort member was nominally healthy, though immune exposures that went unrecorded were likely present. The donor was CMV seropositive and belonged to the group of more than 250 seropositive cohort members. A peripheral blood sample was collected from each donor, and TCR beta sequencing was performed on peripheral blood mononuclear cells. Genomic DNA was extracted from the blood cell samples with the Qiagen DNeasy Blood Extraction Kit. The library was built by means of the immunoSEQ multiplex PCR assay. A mixture of 60 forward primers for TCR Vbeta segments and 13 reverse primers for TCR Jbeta segments was used in the multiplex PCR. The CDR3 region of rearranged TCR beta genes was amplified from genomic DNA by a multiplex PCR assay. Amplified TCR beta libraries were sequenced as 87-base-pair reads on the Illumina HiSeq System. The paper's processing steps were these. Across the 700 or so repertoires, a later analysis counted 78 million or so unique TCR beta chains, approximately 10 million of which were shared by at least two donors. A nearest-neighbor algorithm error-corrected the raw reads and collapsed the reads into unique sequences, merging closely related sequences to remove PCR and sequencing errors. Alignment of CDR3 sequences to IMGT reference sequences was used to assign V, D and J gene segments. Each retained sequence needed at least a six-nucleotide match to both a V gene segment and a J gene segment. Rearrangements were classified as productive when the CDR3 lacked stop codons and remained in frame with V and J, and all other rearrangements were classified as non-productive. Following IMGT convention, CDR3 was defined as the stretch from the second conserved V-encoded cysteine up to the conserved J-encoded phenylalanine. Sequences without an unambiguous match to a single V gene segment were excluded from the earlier analysis of about 640 of the donors. In an earlier analysis of about 590 of the donors, a V segment was called functional when productive rearrangements were above 56.7%, and segregating when the standard deviation between donors exceeded 5%. To diagnose cytomegalovirus status from the catalog of TCR beta chain sequences, a statistical classification framework was built. A later analysis assigned V and J genes by comparing TCR nucleotide sequences with IMGT/GENE-DB human TR gene sequences. Using the TCRdist pipeline, a later analysis assigned CDR3 sequences along with most-parsimonious VDJ recombination scenarios. In a later analysis, every TCR beta chain was defined by the combination of its CDR3 amino acid sequence and its V-gene family, and reads without a unique V-gene family were dropped. In a later analysis, a few hundred highly shared, low-generation-probability nucleotide sequences were removed to address suspected cross-contamination and a sequencing artifact. In a later analysis, a clonal expansion index for each public chain was calculated from normalized within-repertoire ranks of inferred template counts. In a later analysis, generation probabilities were computed using a VDJ recombination model fitted to out-of-frame rearrangements, and the results were checked against IGoR. Hypergeometric tests were used in a later analysis to score TCR-TCR, TCR-HLA and TCR-CMV co-occurrence, with a repertoire-size bias correction applied to the TCR pairs. False discovery rates were estimated in a later analysis by permuting HLA or CMV assignments 20 times. In a later analysis, co-occurring TCRs were grouped using DBSCAN, and TCRdist sequence similarity was added for clustering within HLA-allele-positive subsets. Repertoires with fewer than 30,000 or more than 120,000 public chains, plus five repertoires with anomalous nucleotide sharing, were excluded from co-occurrence clustering. TCRdb stores this immuneACCESS table with in-frame sequences only. Part of the clones is absent; in the studies checked, under half of the shortfall reflects unresolved V genes, and no reason is known for the rest. V and J calls and clone size are as listed in that table; D and trimming were resolved from the DNA. The sample table shows 100,000 or so clones, and 65% to 90% are seen once. 6.9% of the sample rests with the top ten.

The paper as a whole reports these results and caveats: A further reported finding was that TCR beta sequences accurately predicted the HLA-A and HLA-B alleles for most subjects in the first cohort. Strong co-occurrence of HLA alleles, especially DR and DQ, made assigning TCR associations to individual alleles difficult. In vitro tests confirmed that a few of the cytomegalovirus-associated TCR beta chains recognize cytomegalovirus antigens. Because the 87-base-pair reads could not distinguish some IMGT-functional V segments, including TRBV6-2 and TRBV6-3, those segments were excluded. Linkage disequilibrium might explain the correlated functional status among segregating V segments, but an unknown experimental factor could not be excluded. Specific HLA alleles were associated with 18,000 or so TCR beta sequences at a false discovery rate of 0.05 in a later analysis. Compared with equally common non-associated chains, HLA-associated TCR beta chains in a later analysis were more clonally expanded and had lower generation probabilities. In an earlier analysis of 500 to 650 of the donors, most TCR beta V segments appeared in productive rearrangements about 87% or about 30% of the time, broadly matching IMGT annotations. According to a later genetic analysis, donors in an Asian-associated ancestry cluster had fewer N-insertions in productive TCRs than the approximately 670-donor mean. In a later analysis, most CMV-associated TCR beta chains were found to appear HLA-restricted, with HLA associations seemingly driven largely by CMV exposure. Several of the top co-occurrence clusters appeared to be linked to parvovirus B19, influenza, CMV and Epstein-Barr virus, according to a later analysis. Most TCR sequences were observed very rarely across donors, whereas some public TCRs were present in many individuals. Sequencing depth was assumed to be roughly uniform across donors in the presence/absence analyses, though that assumption may not hold. Because counts were too low, about 18 rarely observed V segments, including chromosome 9 orphons, were left out of the earlier analysis of a few hundred of the donors. In a later analysis, TCR association rates were found to vary across HLA loci, with the most associated TCRs seen for DRB1 alleles and the fewest for HLA-C alleles. A later genetic analysis associated a missense DCLRE1C variant with V-gene and J-gene trimming of TCR beta chains, and an independent cohort replicated the association. The study listed approximately 150 TCR beta chains as associated with cytomegalovirus. In this cohort, only TCR beta chains were sequenced, and detectable features were limited by the absence of alpha or paired-chain data. A cluster of highly shared sequence variants was judged likely to be a technical artifact of the sequencing pipeline. The authors suggested that the approach could potentially be extended to other disease states and immunological phenotypes. The classifier was reported to diagnose cytomegalovirus status with high specificity and sensitivity in both the original and validation cohorts. Because some donors lacked HLA typing at each locus, the association tests relied only on the typed subset. CMV serostatus was the only immune exposure information available for the cohort.

The sample holds one count of this clone. It lacks a known antigen. Within one base of it there is no much larger clone, and no base qualities were kept. Its CDR3 holds 21 amino acids, cysteine through phenylalanine. The DNA shown is the 63-base CDR3, in frame from base 1. The V end loses 1 base and the J end loses 0 bases, and a stretch of 26 bases separates them. The rearranged chain carries TRBV5-3 and TRBJ1-5, with an unclear D gene assignment. TRBV5-3 is marked as an open reading frame, function uncertain. The clonotype originates from a man aged 30-40 years in good health and CMV-seropositive. The material sequenced was PBMCs. The sequence in DNA is TGTGCCAGAAGCTTGATAACCCTCGTCGGGCGGGAGGTTTTTAGCAATCAGCCCCAGCATTTT. It translates to CARSLITLVGREVFSNQPQHF.